Following are 5 T cell receptor beta chains from one sample sequenced in a study of blood T cell repertoires in COVID-19. TCRdb's copy holds only in-frame clones and misses some; the assay was immunoSEQ multiplex PCR. The sample holds approximately 110,000 clones, around 85% seen once. The specimen was peripheral blood. Receptors originate from a woman aged 80 or over with COVID-19, enrolled during active disease.

The chain joins TRBV28 to TRBJ2-7; D call uncertain. V was cut by 1 base and J by 6 bases, with 10 bases left in between. Germline V gene lookup returns CDR1 MDHEN and CDR2 SYDVKM. This CDR3 has 13 amino acids. For the CDR3, the DNA is TGTGCCAGCAGTTTATCGAGCCTACCCGAGCAGTACTTC. Translating it yields CASSLSSLPEQYF. The whole variable domain, remainder taken from reference TRBV28 and TRBJ2-7, is DVKVTQSSRYLVKRTGEKVFLECVQDMDHENMFWYRQDPGLGLRLIYFSYDVKMKEKGDIPEGYSVSREKKERFSLILESASTNQTSMYLCASSLSSLPEQYFGPGTRLTVT.

This clone has a handful of counts. The rearrangement uses TRBV4-3 and TRBJ1-1; TRBD1 matches at 9 bases. Germline values: CDR1 LGHNA, CDR2 YSLEER. The junction had 13 bases not matched to a gene; V was cut back by 3 bases and J by 8 bases. This CDR3 spans 16 amino acids. The CDR3 loop is CASSHRNPGQGTEAFF. The CDR3 nucleotides are TGCGCCAGCAGCCATCGTAATCCGGGACAGGGAACGGAAGCTTTCTTT.

The rearrangement uses TRBV7-3 and TRBJ2-7, with TRBD1 matching over 9 bases. J lost 6 bases, V lost 1 base, and 7 bases had no gene match. Germline loops: CDR1 SGHTA, CDR2 FQGTGA. The CDR3 length is 15 residues. The chain's CDR3 is CASSLMGTGISEQYF. The CDR3, as DNA: TGTGCCAGCAGCTTAATGGGGACAGGGATTTCCGAGCAGTACTTC.

The genes are TRBV15 and TRBJ1-4, with TRBD1 matching 9 bases. From germline, CDR1 is LNHNV and CDR2 YYDKDF (reference sequence). The V gene end was trimmed by 9 bases and the J gene end by 8 bases; junction bases not matched to a gene: 10. The CDR3 is 14 amino acids. DNA of the CDR3: TGTGCCACGGGTCCCGGGACAGGGTTGGAAAAACTGTTTTTT. As protein: CATGPGTGLEKLFF.

This chain uses TRBV28 with TRBJ1-3; D is ambiguous. Germline V gene lookup returns CDR1 MDHEN and CDR2 SYDVKM. The length of the CDR3 is 13 residues. Between the trimmed V and J ends, which lost 8 bases and 0 bases, there was a span of 8 bases. CDR3 protein: CASEGDSGNTIYF. The CDR3 coding sequence is TGTGCCAGCGAGGGTGACTCTGGAAACACCATATATTTT.